This is a list of T cell receptor beta chains from one sample in a study of early T cells in non-severe SARS-CoV-2 infection. TCRdb recomputed calls from the 5' RACE reads with MiXCR, one row per CDR3 protein. Altogether around 60,000 distinct CDR3 sequences are present, about 12% being singletons, with the ten largest covering approximately 9.6%. Sequenced sample: whole blood. These receptors were collected from an adult who was a healthcare worker with PCR-confirmed SARS-CoV-2 infection or an uninfected control (not recorded which). CDR3s include the opening cysteine and the closing phenylalanine or tryptophan. D genes are given only for firm matches. Only part of the rows carry a size: once, few, many, or a class if the clone is expanded.

J gene: TRBJ2-7
V gene: TRBV7-9
D gene: .
clone size: few
CDR3 protein: CASSLSSGSQLYEQYF
CDR3 DNA: TGTGCCAGCAGCTTGTCGAGTGGCAGCCAACTCTACGAGCAGTACTTC

J gene: TRBJ1-1
V gene: TRBV6-6
D gene: TRBD1
clone size: few
CDR3 protein: CASSDGQGTEAFF
CDR3 DNA: TGTGCCAGCAGTGATGGACAGGGCACTGAAGCTTTCTTT

J gene: TRBJ2-7
V gene: TRBV28
D gene: .
clone size: many
CDR3 protein: CASSQGAYEQYF
CDR3 DNA: TGTGCCAGCAGCCAAGGGGCCTACGAGCAGTACTTC

J gene: TRBJ2-1
V gene: TRBV7-9
D gene: TRBD2
clone size: .
CDR3 protein: CASSLVGLAGGSYNEQFF
CDR3 DNA: TGTGCCAGCAGCTTAGTGGGACTAGCGGGAGGCTCCTACAATGAGCAGTTCTTC

J gene: TRBJ2-7
V gene: TRBV5-4
D gene: TRBD2
clone size: many
CDR3 protein: CASSLTSGYEQYF
CDR3 DNA: TGTGCCAGCAGCTTGACTAGCGGCTACGAGCAGTACTTC

J gene: TRBJ1-2
V gene: TRBV28
D gene: TRBD1
clone size: many
CDR3 protein: CASRFGTGGIYGYTF
CDR3 DNA: TGTGCCAGCAGGTTTGGGACAGGGGGCATCTATGGCTACACCTTC

J gene: TRBJ2-1
V gene: TRBV3-1
D gene: .
clone size: .
CDR3 protein: CASTQGYEQFF
CDR3 DNA: TGTGCCAGCACCCAGGGGTACGAGCAGTTCTTC

J gene: TRBJ1-6
V gene: TRBV3-1
D gene: .
clone size: .
CDR3 protein: CASRTAYNSPLHF
CDR3 DNA: TGTGCCAGCAGGACGGCTTATAATTCACCCCTCCACTTT

J gene: TRBJ2-2
V gene: TRBV13
D gene: TRBD2
clone size: .
CDR3 protein: CASSYYDREAGELFF
CDR3 DNA: TGTGCCAGCAGCTACTACGACCGGGAGGCCGGGGAGCTGTTTTTT

J gene: TRBJ2-3
V gene: TRBV15
D gene: TRBD2
clone size: .
CDR3 protein: CATSPRVVGVSGGNTQYF
CDR3 DNA: TGTGCCACCAGCCCCCGGGTGGTCGGGGTTTCGGGGGGGAATACGCAGTATTTT

J gene: TRBJ2-7
V gene: TRBV7-2
D gene: .
clone size: few
CDR3 protein: CASTPTGGAPATEQYF
CDR3 DNA: TGTGCCAGCACCCCAACGGGGGGCGCCCCAGCTACCGAGCAGTACTTC

J gene: TRBJ2-7
V gene: TRBV12-3/TRBV12-4
D gene: TRBD1
clone size: .
CDR3 protein: CASSLAQGTYEQYF
CDR3 DNA: TGTGCCAGCAGTTTGGCACAGGGGACCTACGAGCAGTACTTC

J gene: TRBJ2-2
V gene: TRBV27
D gene: TRBD1
clone size: many
CDR3 protein: CASSLPGQGPHTGELFF
CDR3 DNA: TGTGCCAGCAGTTTACCGGGACAGGGGCCCCACACCGGGGAGCTGTTTTTT

J gene: TRBJ1-6
V gene: TRBV11-2
D gene: .
clone size: many
CDR3 protein: CASSPRGGVYSPLHF
CDR3 DNA: TGTGCCAGCAGCCCACGTGGGGGTGTATATTCACCCCTCCACTTT

J gene: TRBJ2-2
V gene: TRBV19
D gene: TRBD2
clone size: few
CDR3 protein: CASRGGAGVRTGELFF
CDR3 DNA: TGTGCCAGCCGCGGAGGCGCGGGAGTCAGGACCGGGGAGCTGTTTTTT

J gene: TRBJ2-2
V gene: TRBV11-2
D gene: .
clone size: .
CDR3 protein: CASSPERRGLNTGELFF
CDR3 DNA: TGTGCCAGCAGTCCCGAGAGGCGTGGTTTGAACACCGGGGAGCTGTTTTTT

J gene: TRBJ1-1
V gene: TRBV29-1
D gene: .
clone size: many
CDR3 protein: CSVDGRGLPRREKGMNTEAFF
CDR3 DNA: TGCAGCGTTGACGGAAGAGGGTTGCCCCGAAGGGAGAAAGGGATGAACACTGAAGCTTTCTTT

J gene: TRBJ1-4
V gene: TRBV18
D gene: TRBD1
clone size: many
CDR3 protein: CASSPAAGGREKLFF
CDR3 DNA: TGTGCCAGCTCACCAGCTGCAGGGGGGCGTGAAAAACTGTTTTTT

J gene: TRBJ2-7
V gene: TRBV4-2
D gene: TRBD1
clone size: .
CDR3 protein: CASSQAWDSSYEQYF
CDR3 DNA: TGTGCCAGCAGCCAAGCCTGGGACAGCTCCTACGAGCAGTACTTC

J gene: TRBJ2-1
V gene: TRBV2
D gene: .
clone size: .
CDR3 protein: CASKRSLGVNEQFF
CDR3 DNA: TGTGCCAGCAAACGCTCGTTGGGGGTCAATGAGCAGTTCTTC

J gene: TRBJ1-1
V gene: TRBV6-1
D gene: .
clone size: few
CDR3 protein: CATRGGGWYTEAFF
CDR3 DNA: TGTGCCACCCGCGGTGGGGGTTGGTACACTGAAGCTTTCTTT

J gene: TRBJ2-7
V gene: TRBV28
D gene: TRBD2
clone size: .
CDR3 protein: CASSTSSGPSSYEQYF
CDR3 DNA: TGTGCCAGCAGTACCTCTAGCGGACCTAGCTCCTACGAGCAGTACTTC

J gene: TRBJ2-4
V gene: TRBV10-3
D gene: TRBD2
clone size: few
CDR3 protein: CAISESLAEAPDIQYF
CDR3 DNA: TGTGCCATCAGTGAGTCTCTAGCGGAAGCCCCCGACATTCAGTACTTC

J gene: TRBJ2-1
V gene: TRBV9
D gene: TRBD1
clone size: .
CDR3 protein: CASSVKGTDYNEQFF
CDR3 DNA: TGTGCCAGCAGCGTAAAGGGGACAGACTACAATGAGCAGTTCTTC

J gene: TRBJ2-2
V gene: TRBV4-1
D gene: .
clone size: few
CDR3 protein: CASSQARGQTLSAGELFF
CDR3 DNA: TGCGCCAGCAGCCAAGCCCGAGGCCAGACGCTGTCGGCCGGGGAGCTGTTTTTT

J gene: TRBJ2-3
V gene: TRBV4-1
D gene: .
clone size: few
CDR3 protein: CASSQDGLASTDTQYF
CDR3 DNA: TGCGCCAGCAGCCAAGATGGGCTAGCAAGCACAGATACGCAGTATTTT

J gene: TRBJ1-4
V gene: TRBV7-2
D gene: TRBD1
clone size: few
CDR3 protein: CASSYEPDRGELFF
CDR3 DNA: TGTGCCAGCAGCTACGAACCCGACAGGGGAGAACTGTTTTTT

J gene: TRBJ2-2
V gene: TRBV21-1
D gene: .
clone size: .
CDR3 protein: CASSNPRGGEYTGELFF
CDR3 DNA: TGTGCCAGCAGCAATCCACGCGGGGGAGAATACACCGGGGAGCTGTTTTTT

J gene: TRBJ1-4
V gene: TRBV20-1
D gene: .
clone size: few
CDR3 protein: CSAPKWGGGNEKLFF
CDR3 DNA: TGCAGTGCGCCGAAATGGGGGGGAGGGAATGAAAAACTGTTTTTT

J gene: TRBJ2-2
V gene: TRBV24-1
D gene: .
clone size: many
CDR3 protein: CATSVGRNTGELFF
CDR3 DNA: TGTGCCACCAGTGTGGGACGTAACACCGGGGAGCTGTTTTTT

J gene: TRBJ2-2
V gene: TRBV7-3
D gene: .
clone size: many
CDR3 protein: CASSLGISTGELFF
CDR3 DNA: TGTGCCAGCAGCTTAGGGATATCCACCGGGGAGCTGTTTTTT

J gene: TRBJ1-5
V gene: TRBV12-3/TRBV12-4
D gene: TRBD1
clone size: .
CDR3 protein: CASGGQGASQPQHF
CDR3 DNA: TGTGCCAGCGGGGGACAGGGGGCGAGTCAGCCCCAGCATTTT

J gene: TRBJ1-5
V gene: TRBV27
D gene: .
clone size: many
CDR3 protein: CASSVRQHSNQPQHF
CDR3 DNA: TGTGCCAGCAGTGTCAGACAGCATAGCAATCAGCCCCAGCATTTT